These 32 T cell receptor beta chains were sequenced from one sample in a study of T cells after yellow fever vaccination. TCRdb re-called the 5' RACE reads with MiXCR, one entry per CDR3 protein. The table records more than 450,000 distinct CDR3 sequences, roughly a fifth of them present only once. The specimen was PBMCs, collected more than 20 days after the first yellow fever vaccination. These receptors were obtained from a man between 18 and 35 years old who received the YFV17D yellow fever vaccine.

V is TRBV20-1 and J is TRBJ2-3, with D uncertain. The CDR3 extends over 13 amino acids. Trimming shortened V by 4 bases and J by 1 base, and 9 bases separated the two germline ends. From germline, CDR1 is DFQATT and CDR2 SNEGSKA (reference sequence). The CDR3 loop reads CSATPGGTDTQYF. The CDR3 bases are TGCAGTGCTACCCCTGGGGGCACAGATACGCAGTATTTT.

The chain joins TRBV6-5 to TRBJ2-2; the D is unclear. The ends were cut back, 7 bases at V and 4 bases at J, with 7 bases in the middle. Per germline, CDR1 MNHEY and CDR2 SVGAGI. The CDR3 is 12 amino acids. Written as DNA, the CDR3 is TGTGCCAGCAAGGGCCGCACCGGGGAGCTGTTTTTT. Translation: CASKGRTGELFF.

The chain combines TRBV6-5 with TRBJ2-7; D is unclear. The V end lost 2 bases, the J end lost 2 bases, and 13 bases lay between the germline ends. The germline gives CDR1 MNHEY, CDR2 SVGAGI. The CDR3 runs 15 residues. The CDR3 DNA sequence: TGTGCCAGCAGTTACACCCATCCCCTTACCTACGAGCAGTACGTC. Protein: CASSYTHPLTYEQYV.

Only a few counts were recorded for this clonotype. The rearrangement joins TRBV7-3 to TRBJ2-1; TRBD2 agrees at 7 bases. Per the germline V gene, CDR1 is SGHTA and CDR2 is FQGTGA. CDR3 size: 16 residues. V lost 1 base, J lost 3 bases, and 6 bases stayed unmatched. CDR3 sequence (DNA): TGTGCCAGCAGCTTAAGACTAGCCTCTTACTACAATGAGCAGTTCTTC. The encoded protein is CASSLRLASYYNEQFF.

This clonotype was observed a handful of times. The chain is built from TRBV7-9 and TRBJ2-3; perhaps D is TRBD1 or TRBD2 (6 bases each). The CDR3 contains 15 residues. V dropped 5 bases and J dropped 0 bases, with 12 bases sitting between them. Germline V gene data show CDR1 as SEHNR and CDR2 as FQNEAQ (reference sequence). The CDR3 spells CASSTWGASTDTQYF. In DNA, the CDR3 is TGTGCCAGCAGCACGTGGGGGGCAAGCACAGATACGCAGTATTTT.

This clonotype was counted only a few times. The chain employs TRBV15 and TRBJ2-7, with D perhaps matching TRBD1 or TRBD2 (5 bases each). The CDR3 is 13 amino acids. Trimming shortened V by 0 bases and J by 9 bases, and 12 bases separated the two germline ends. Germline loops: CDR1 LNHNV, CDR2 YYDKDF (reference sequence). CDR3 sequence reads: CATSRDWDRGQYF. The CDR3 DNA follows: TGTGCCACCAGCAGAGATTGGGACCGGGGGCAGTACTTC. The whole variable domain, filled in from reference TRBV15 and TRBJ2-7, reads DAMVIQNPRYQVTQFGKPVTLSCSQTLNHNVMYWYQQKSSQAPKLLFHYYDKDFNNEADTPDNFQSRRPNTSFCFLDIRSPGLGDTAMYLCATSRDWDRGQYFGPGTRLTVT.

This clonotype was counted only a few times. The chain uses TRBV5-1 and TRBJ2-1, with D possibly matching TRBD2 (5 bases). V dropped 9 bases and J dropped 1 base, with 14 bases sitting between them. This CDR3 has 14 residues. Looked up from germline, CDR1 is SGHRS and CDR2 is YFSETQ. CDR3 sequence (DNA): TGCGCCACCTCAATCGACTATTCCTACAATGAGCAGTTCTTC. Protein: CATSIDYSYNEQFF.

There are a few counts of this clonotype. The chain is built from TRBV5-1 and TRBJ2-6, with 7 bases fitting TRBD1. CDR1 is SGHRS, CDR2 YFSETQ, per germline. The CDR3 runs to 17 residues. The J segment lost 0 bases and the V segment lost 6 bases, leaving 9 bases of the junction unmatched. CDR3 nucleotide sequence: TGCGCCAGCACCTCCGGGACAGTGCTCTCTGGGGCCAACGTCCTGACTTTC. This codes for CASTSGTVLSGANVLTF. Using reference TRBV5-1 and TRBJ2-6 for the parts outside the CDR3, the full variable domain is KAGVTQTPRYLIKTRGQQVTLSCSPISGHRSVSWYQQTPGQGLQFLFEYFSETQRNKGNFPGRFSGRQFSNSRSEMNVSTLELGDSALYLCASTSGTVLSGANVLTFGAGSRLTVL.

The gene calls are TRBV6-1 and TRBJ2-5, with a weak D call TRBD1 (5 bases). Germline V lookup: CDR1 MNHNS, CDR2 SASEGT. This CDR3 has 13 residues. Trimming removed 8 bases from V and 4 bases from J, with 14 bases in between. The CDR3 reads CASAGHFGETQYF. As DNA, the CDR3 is TGTGCCAGCGCCGGACATTTTGGAGAGACCCAGTACTTC.

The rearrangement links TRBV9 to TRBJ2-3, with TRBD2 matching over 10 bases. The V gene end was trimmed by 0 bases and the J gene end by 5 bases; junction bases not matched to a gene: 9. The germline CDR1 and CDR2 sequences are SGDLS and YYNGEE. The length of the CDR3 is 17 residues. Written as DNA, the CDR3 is TGTGCCAGCAGCGTAGCCCCTCTAGCGGGGGCCCAAGATACGCAGTATTTT. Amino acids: CASSVAPLAGAQDTQYF.

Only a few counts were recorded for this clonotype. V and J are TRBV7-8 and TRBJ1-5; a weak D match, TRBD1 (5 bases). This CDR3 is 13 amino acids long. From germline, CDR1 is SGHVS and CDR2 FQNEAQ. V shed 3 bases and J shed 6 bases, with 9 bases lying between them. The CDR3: CASSFGTGQPQHF. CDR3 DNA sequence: TGTGCCAGCAGCTTCGGGACGGGTCAGCCCCAGCATTTT.

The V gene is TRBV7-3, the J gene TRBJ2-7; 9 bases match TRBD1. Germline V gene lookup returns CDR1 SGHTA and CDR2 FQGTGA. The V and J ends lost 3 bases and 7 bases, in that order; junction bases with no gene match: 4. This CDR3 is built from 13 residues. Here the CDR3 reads CASSFDRGEEQYF. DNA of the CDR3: TGTGCCAGCAGCTTCGACAGGGGGGAAGAGCAGTACTTC.

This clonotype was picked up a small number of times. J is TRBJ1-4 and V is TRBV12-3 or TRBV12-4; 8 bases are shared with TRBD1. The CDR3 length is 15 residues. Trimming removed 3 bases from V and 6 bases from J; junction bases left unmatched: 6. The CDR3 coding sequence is TGTGCCAGCAGTTTGTCGGACAGGGATTATGAAAAACTGTTTTTT. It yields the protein CASSLSDRDYEKLFF.

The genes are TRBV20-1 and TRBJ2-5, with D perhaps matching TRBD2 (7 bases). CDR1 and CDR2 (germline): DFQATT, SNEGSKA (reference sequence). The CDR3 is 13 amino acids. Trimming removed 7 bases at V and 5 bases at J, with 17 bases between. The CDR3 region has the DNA TGCAGTGTCTTGGGGGGGCCACGTGAGACCCAGTACTTC. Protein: CSVLGGPRETQYF.

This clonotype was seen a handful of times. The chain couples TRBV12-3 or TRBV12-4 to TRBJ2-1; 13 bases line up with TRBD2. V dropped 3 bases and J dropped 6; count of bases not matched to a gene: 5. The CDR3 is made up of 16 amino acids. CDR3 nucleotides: TGTGCCAGCAGTTTCCTCACTAGCGGGGGGGCCAATGAGCAGTTCTTC. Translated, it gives CASSFLTSGGANEQFF.

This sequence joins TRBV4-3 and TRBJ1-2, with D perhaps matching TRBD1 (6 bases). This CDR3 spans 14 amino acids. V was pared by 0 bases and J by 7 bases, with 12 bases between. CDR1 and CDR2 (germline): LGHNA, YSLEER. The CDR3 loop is CASSQDWGARGYTF. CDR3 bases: TGCGCCAGCAGCCAAGATTGGGGGGCGCGTGGCTACACCTTC.

The CDR3 coding sequence is TGTGCCATCAGTGTAGAGGGAGGTCAGCCCCAGCATTTT. This translates into CAISVEGGQPQHF. The chain recombines TRBV10-3 with TRBJ1-5; D ambiguous. The germline gives CDR1 ENHRY, CDR2 SYGVKD. The CDR3 is 13 amino acids. V lost 4 bases to trimming and J lost 6 bases, with 10 bases between them.

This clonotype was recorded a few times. CDR3 DNA sequence: TGTGCCAGCAGACCCTCGTGGACAGCGGGGCTCTATAATTCACCCCTCCACTTT. This translates into CASRPSWTAGLYNSPLHF. This rearrangement joins TRBV11-1 to TRBJ1-6; maybe TRBD1 (6 bases). With 6 bases removed from V and 3 bases from J, the gap between germline ends came to 21 bases. Germline V gene data show CDR1 as SGHAT and CDR2 as FQDESV (reference sequence). CDR3 length equals 18 residues.

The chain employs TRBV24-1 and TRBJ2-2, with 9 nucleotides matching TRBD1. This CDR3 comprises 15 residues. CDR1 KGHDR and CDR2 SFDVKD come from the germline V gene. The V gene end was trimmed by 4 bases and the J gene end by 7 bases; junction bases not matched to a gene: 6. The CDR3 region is CATSDHGTGNGELFF. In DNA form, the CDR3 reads TGTGCCACCAGTGACCACGGGACAGGGAACGGGGAGCTGTTTTTT.

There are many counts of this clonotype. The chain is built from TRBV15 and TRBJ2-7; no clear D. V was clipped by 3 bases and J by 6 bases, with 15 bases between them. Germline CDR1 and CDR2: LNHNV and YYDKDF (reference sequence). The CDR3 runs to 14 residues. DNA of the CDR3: TGTGCCACCAGCAGCCGTATCGAACTTGTCGAGCAGTACTTC. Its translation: CATSSRIELVEQYF. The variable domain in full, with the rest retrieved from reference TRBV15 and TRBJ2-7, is DAMVIQNPRYQVTQFGKPVTLSCSQTLNHNVMYWYQQKSSQAPKLLFHYYDKDFNNEADTPDNFQSRRPNTSFCFLDIRSPGLGDTAMYLCATSSRIELVEQYFGPGTRLTVT.

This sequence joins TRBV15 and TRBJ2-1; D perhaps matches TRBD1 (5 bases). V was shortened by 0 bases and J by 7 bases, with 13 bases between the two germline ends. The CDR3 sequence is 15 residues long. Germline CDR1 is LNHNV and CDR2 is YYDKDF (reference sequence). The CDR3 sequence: CATSRDRGLFNEQFF. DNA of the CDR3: TGTGCCACCAGCAGAGATAGGGGCTTGTTTAATGAGCAGTTCTTC.

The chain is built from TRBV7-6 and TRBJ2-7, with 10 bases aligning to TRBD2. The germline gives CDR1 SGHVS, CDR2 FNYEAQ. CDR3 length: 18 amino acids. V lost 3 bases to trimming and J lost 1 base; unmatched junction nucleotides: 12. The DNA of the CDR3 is TGTGCCAGCAGCTTGGAACGAGCGGGGGGGGCCCCGTCCTACGAGCAGTACTTC. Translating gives CASSLERAGGAPSYEQYF.

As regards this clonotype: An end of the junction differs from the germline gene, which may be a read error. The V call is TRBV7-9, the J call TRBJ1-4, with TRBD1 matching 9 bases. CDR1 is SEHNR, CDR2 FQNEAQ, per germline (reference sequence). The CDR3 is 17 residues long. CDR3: CASSFGQGRGSKEKLFF. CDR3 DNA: TGTGCCAGCAGCTTCGGACAGGGGCGAGGGTCTAAAGAAAAACTGTTTTTT.

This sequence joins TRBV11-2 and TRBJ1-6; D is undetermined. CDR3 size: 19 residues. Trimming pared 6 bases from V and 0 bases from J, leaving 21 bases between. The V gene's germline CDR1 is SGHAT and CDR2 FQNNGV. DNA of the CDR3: TGTGCCAGCAGACGATCGACGGCCATCCGGAGCTCCTATAATTCACCCCTCCACTTT. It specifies CASRRSTAIRSSYNSPLHF.

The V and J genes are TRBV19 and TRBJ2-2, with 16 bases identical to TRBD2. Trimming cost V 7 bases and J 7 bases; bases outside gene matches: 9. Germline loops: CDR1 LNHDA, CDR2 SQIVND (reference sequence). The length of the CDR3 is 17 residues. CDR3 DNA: TGTGCCAGTACCCAGGGACTAGCGGGGGGGACGATCGGGGAGCTGTTTTTT. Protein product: CASTQGLAGGTIGELFF.

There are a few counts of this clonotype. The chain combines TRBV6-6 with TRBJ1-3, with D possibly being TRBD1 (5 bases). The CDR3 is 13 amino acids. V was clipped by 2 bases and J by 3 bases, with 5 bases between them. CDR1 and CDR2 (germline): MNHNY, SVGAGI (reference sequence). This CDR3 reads CASSYTGGNTIYF. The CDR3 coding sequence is TGTGCCAGCAGTTACACAGGTGGAAACACCATATATTTT.

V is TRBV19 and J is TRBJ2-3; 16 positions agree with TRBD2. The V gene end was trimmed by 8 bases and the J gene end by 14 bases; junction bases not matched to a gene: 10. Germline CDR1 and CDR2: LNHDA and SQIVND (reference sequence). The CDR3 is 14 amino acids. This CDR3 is CASYAGTSGGAWYF. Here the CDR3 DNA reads TGTGCCAGTTATGCCGGGACTAGCGGGGGGGCATGGTATTTT.

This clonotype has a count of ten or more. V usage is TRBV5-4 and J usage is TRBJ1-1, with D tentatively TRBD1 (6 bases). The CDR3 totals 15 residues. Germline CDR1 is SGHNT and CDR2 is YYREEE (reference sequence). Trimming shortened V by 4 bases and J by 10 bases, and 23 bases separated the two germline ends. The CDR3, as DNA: TGTGCCAGCAGCGCGGGACAACAACCCCTCCCAAGAGCTTTCTTT. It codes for CASSAGQQPLPRAFF. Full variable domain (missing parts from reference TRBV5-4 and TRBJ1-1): ETGVTQSPTHLIKTRGQQVTLRCSSQSGHNTVSWYQQALGQGPQFIFQYYREEENGRGNFPPRFSGLQFPNYSSELNVNALELDDSALYLCASSAGQQPLPRAFFGQGTRLTVV.

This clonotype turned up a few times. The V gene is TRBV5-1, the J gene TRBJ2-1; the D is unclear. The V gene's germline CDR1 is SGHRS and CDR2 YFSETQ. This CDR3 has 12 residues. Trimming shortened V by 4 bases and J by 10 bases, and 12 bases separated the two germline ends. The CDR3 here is CASSPETNEQFF. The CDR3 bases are TGCGCCAGCAGCCCGGAGACAAACGAGCAGTTCTTC.

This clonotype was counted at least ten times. CDR3 region: CASSLRGGEGDTQYF. The CDR3, as DNA: TGTGCCAGCAGCTTAAGGGGGGGGGAAGGAGATACGCAGTATTTT. The rearrangement uses TRBV7-2 and TRBJ2-3, with D possibly TRBD2 on 7 matching bases. CDR1 and CDR2 (germline): SGHTA, FQGNSA. The CDR3 is 15 residues long. Trimming removed 2 bases at V and 5 bases at J, with 14 bases between.

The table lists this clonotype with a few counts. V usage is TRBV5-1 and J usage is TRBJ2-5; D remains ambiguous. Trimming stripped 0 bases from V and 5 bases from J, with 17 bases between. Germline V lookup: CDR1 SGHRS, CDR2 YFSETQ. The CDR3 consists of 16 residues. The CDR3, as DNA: TGCGCCAGCAGCTTGGCCGTCGACATCCTAAGGGAGACCCAGTACTTC. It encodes CASSLAVDILRETQYF.

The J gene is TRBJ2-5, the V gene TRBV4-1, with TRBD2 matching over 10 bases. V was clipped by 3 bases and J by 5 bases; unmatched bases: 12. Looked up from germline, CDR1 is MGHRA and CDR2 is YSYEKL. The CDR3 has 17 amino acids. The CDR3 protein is CASSQGPSGGGPETQYF. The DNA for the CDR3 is TGCGCCAGCAGCCAGGGTCCTAGCGGGGGCGGCCCCGAGACCCAGTACTTC.